A single T cell receptor (beta chain) is shown here with its context. The antigen is undetermined. The data are from a study of cytomegalovirus exposure and HLA in healthy donors. Overall study context: Later analysis reported that the roughly 130 validation repertoires shared the platform of the 650 to 700 first-cohort repertoires. Overall study results and limits: Clusters of TCRs from the first cohort tended to co-occur in the 120 validation repertoires (as a later analysis found). Confirmation was obtained in vitro that three CMV-associated chains are specific for CMV antigens. The study flagged around 160 TCR beta chains as cytomegalovirus-associated.

Produced via immunoSEQ multiplex PCR; TCRdb's table is partial and in-frame only. The sample lists about 73,000 clones; 70% to 90% were seen once. Germline loops: CDR1 MNHEY, CDR2 SMNVEV (reference sequence). The trim removed 8 bases at V and 0 bases at J, leaving 11 bases unmatched. The CDR3 is 16 amino acids. V is TRBV27 and J is TRBJ2-3; 7 positions match TRBD1. The sequenced material came from PBMCs. This clonotype originated in a woman aged 18-30 years in good health and CMV-seropositive. DNA of the CDR3: TGTGCCAGCGGACCCCGACAGGGCCCCAGCACAGATACGCAGTATTTT. It encodes CASGPRQGPSTDTQYF.